Presented here are 21 T cell receptor beta chains from one specimen sequenced in a study of control samples from healthy donors and cancer patients. TCRdb's table, derived via immunoSEQ multiplex PCR, lists solely in-frame clones and lacks some. The profile shows roughly 100,000 clones, 85% to 90% of them singletons. Sequencing was performed on blood. The receptor set was obtained from a man aged 30-40 years in good health.

This clone came up once. The chain carries TRBV7-9 and TRBJ1-1; D ambiguous. V was shortened by 5 bases and J by 1 base, with 17 bases between the two germline ends. Germline V CDR1 and CDR2: SEHNR, FQNEAQ (reference sequence). This CDR3 has 16 amino acids. The CDR3 is CASSPQSERKNTEAFF. CDR3 sequence (DNA): TGTGCCAGCAGCCCCCAATCGGAGAGGAAGAACACTGAAGCTTTCTTT.

The V and J genes are TRBV19 and TRBJ1-5; TRBD1 might be the D (6 bases). V was trimmed by 6 bases and J by 0 bases, leaving 9 bases between them. The CDR3 has 14 residues. The germline V gene encodes CDR1 LNHDA and CDR2 SQIVND (reference sequence). This chain's CDR3 is CASRTGFSNQPQHF. The CDR3 DNA is TGTGCCAGTAGGACAGGTTTTAGCAATCAGCCCCAGCATTTT.

In its sample, this clone was seen once. This sequence joins TRBV6-5 and TRBJ1-2; D possibly corresponds to TRBD1 (6 bases). V was clipped by 6 bases and J by 3 bases, with 11 bases between them. The CDR3 sequence is 13 residues long. Per the germline V gene, CDR1 is MNHEY and CDR2 is SVGAGI. The CDR3 protein is CASRQGNHYGYTF. The DNA for the CDR3 is TGTGCCAGCAGGCAGGGGAACCACTATGGCTACACCTTC.

The J gene is TRBJ2-1, the V gene TRBV9; 11 bases agree with TRBD2. Per the germline V gene, CDR1 is SGDLS and CDR2 is YYNGEE. This CDR3 is 18 amino acids long. V trimming: 3 bases; J trimming: 6 bases; junction bases outside the gene matches: 14. The CDR3 DNA is TGTGCCAGCAGCGGATTCTTGAGGCCGGGACTAGCGGCCAATGAGCAGTTCTTC. As protein: CASSGFLRPGLAANEQFF.

This clone has just one count. The V and J genes are TRBV30 and TRBJ2-6; no reliable D call. Trimming took 5 bases from V and 6 from J, leaving 14 bases between them. This CDR3 spans 14 amino acids. Per the germline V gene, CDR1 is GTSNPN and CDR2 is SVGIG (reference sequence). CDR3 amino acids: CAWLGPTAANVLTF. Written as DNA, the CDR3 is TGTGCCTGGCTCGGCCCCACGGCGGCCAACGTCCTGACTTTC.

The chain recombines TRBV19 with TRBJ2-5; tentatively, D is TRBD2 (5 bases). Trimming cost V 3 bases and J 5 bases, with 10 bases left between them. CDR1 and CDR2 (germline): LNHDA, SQIVND (reference sequence). The CDR3 sequence is 13 residues long. Written as DNA, the CDR3 is TGTGCCAGTAGTATTCCGGGATGGGAGACCCAGTACTTC. It yields the protein CASSIPGWETQYF. Variable domain in full (rest from reference TRBV19 and TRBJ2-5): DGGITQSPKYLFRKEGQNVTLSCEQNLNHDAMYWYRQDPGQGLRLIYYSQIVNDFQKGDIAEGYSVSREKKESFPLTVTSAQKNPTAFYLCASSIPGWETQYFGPGTRLLVL.

The rearrangement links TRBV7-9 to TRBJ2-1, with D perhaps assigned TRBD1 or TRBD2 (5 bases each). The V gene lost 8 bases and the J gene lost 6 bases, with 11 bases spanning the gap. The CDR3 contains 12 residues. Germline CDR1 and CDR2: SEHNR and FQNEAQ (reference sequence). As DNA, the CDR3 is TGTGCCAGCGAGGGGATCGGCAATGAGCAGTTCTTC. Translating it yields CASEGIGNEQFF. Variable domain in full (rest from reference TRBV7-9 and TRBJ2-1): DTGVSQNPRHKITKRGQNVTFRCDPISEHNRLYWYRQTLGQGPEFLTYFQNEAQLEKSRLLSDRFSAERPKGSFSTLEIQRTEQGDSAMYLCASEGIGNEQFFGPGTRLTVL.

This CDR3 reads CASISQSKQETQYF. DNA of the CDR3: TGTGCCAGCATCTCCCAGAGCAAACAAGAGACCCAGTACTTC. This sequence joins TRBV13 and TRBJ2-5, with D unclear. CDR3 length: 14 residues. Germline V gene lookup returns CDR1 PRHDT and CDR2 FYEKMQ (reference sequence). The germline V and J ends were trimmed by 7 bases and 2 bases, with 14 bases remaining between them.

The chain joins TRBV28 to TRBJ1-4; possible D gene TRBD1, 5 bases. CDR3 length: 13 residues. Deletions cut 3 bases from V and 8 bases from J, with 10 bases between. Germline lookup yields CDR1 MDHEN and CDR2 SYDVKM. CDR3: CASSLGDGEKLFF. CDR3 coding DNA: TGTGCCAGCAGTTTGGGGGATGGGGAAAAACTGTTTTTT.

The rearrangement uses TRBV11-2 and TRBJ2-4; D gene uncertain. Trimming took 1 base from V and 6 from J, leaving 7 bases between them. The CDR3 has 13 residues. CDR1 is SGHAT and CDR2 is FQNNGV in the germline V gene. CDR3 amino acids: CASSLAHGNIQYF. The CDR3 region has the DNA TGTGCCAGCAGCTTAGCACACGGAAACATTCAGTACTTC.

The rearrangement links TRBV30 to TRBJ2-3; 12 bases are shared with TRBD1. V shed 2 bases and J 3 bases; nucleotides not matched to a gene: 3. The CDR3 contains 15 residues. CDR1 and CDR2 (germline): GTSNPN, SVGIG (reference sequence). CDR3 sequence: CAWSRDRGPTDTQYF. CDR3 bases: TGTGCCTGGAGTAGGGACAGGGGGCCTACAGATACGCAGTATTTT.

This rearrangement joins TRBV18 to TRBJ2-1; D ambiguous. This CDR3 region has 11 residues. CDR1 is KGHSH, CDR2 LQKENI, per germline. V dropped 3 bases and J dropped 12 bases, with 9 bases sitting between them. The CDR3 reads CASSPEAGQFF. As DNA, the CDR3 is TGTGCCAGCTCACCCGAAGCTGGGCAGTTCTTC.

This clone was counted once. This chain connects TRBV27 to TRBJ1-2; D is undetermined. The V and J ends lost 4 bases and 6 bases respectively, with 12 bases between them. This CDR3 contains 13 residues. Germline V CDR1 and CDR2: MNHEY, SMNVEV (reference sequence). The CDR3 region has the DNA TGTGCCAGCAGTTGGGCTCGGGATAATGGCTACACCTTC. It translates to CASSWARDNGYTF.

Here the CDR3 reads CASSPTFRDRGAYGYTF. CDR3 coding DNA: TGTGCCAGCTCACCAACTTTCCGGGACAGGGGGGCCTATGGCTACACCTTC. This chain joins TRBV18 and TRBJ1-2; 11 positions agree with TRBD1. CDR1 is KGHSH and CDR2 is LQKENI in the germline V gene. The CDR3 consists of 17 residues. V shed 2 bases, J shed 4 bases, and the junction held 9 bases outside the gene matches.

J is TRBJ2-7 and V is TRBV6-6; D is possibly TRBD1 (6 bases). V was pared by 6 bases and J by 4 bases, with 10 bases between. The CDR3 has 12 residues. The V gene's germline CDR1 is MNHNY and CDR2 SVGAGI (reference sequence). The CDR3 DNA follows: TGTGCCAGCAGAACGGACAGATACGAGCAGTACTTC. This codes for CASRTDRYEQYF.

The rearrangement joins TRBV2 to TRBJ1-4; the match to TRBD1 covers 9 bases. Germline V gene data show CDR1 as SNHLY and CDR2 as FYNNEI. Losses at the gene ends were 5 bases for V and 8 bases for J; bases not matched to a gene: 9. This CDR3 is built from 15 residues. This CDR3 is CASSYLGQGGEKLFF. The CDR3, as DNA: TGTGCCAGCAGTTATTTGGGACAGGGTGGCGAAAAACTGTTTTTT.

This chain uses TRBV30 with TRBJ1-4, with D perhaps TRBD1 (6 bases). V lost 0 bases, J lost 7 bases, and 12 bases lay in between. Germline V CDR1 and CDR2: GTSNPN, SVGIG (reference sequence). CDR3 length: 14 amino acids. The CDR3 protein is CAWSVLTGREKLFF. The CDR3 DNA is TGTGCCTGGAGTGTACTGACAGGTCGTGAAAAACTGTTTTTT.

The chain links TRBV19 to TRBJ2-3, with unresolved D. V was cut by 0 bases and J by 7 bases, with 5 bases left in between. The CDR3 runs 12 residues. Germline lookup yields CDR1 LNHDA and CDR2 SQIVND (reference sequence). DNA of the CDR3: TGTGCCAGTAGTATAGATGATAATACGCAGTATTTT. Residues: CASSIDDNTQYF.

The genes are TRBV12-3 or TRBV12-4 and TRBJ1-4, with a weak D call TRBD1 (5 bases). The length of the CDR3 is 13 residues. Between the trimmed V and J ends, which lost 7 bases and 7 bases, there was a span of 13 bases. In DNA, the CDR3 is TGTGCCAGCACAACGGGCGGGGGTGAAAAACTGTTTTTT. Protein: CASTTGGGEKLFF.

This chain joins TRBV5-1 and TRBJ2-7, with 15 bases aligning to TRBD2. CDR1 and CDR2 from the germline V gene are SGHRS and YFSETQ. The length of the CDR3 is 16 residues. Trimming cost V 4 bases and J 5 bases; bases outside gene matches: 7. CDR3 sequence reads: CASSPGLAGGFHEQYF. The CDR3 DNA follows: TGCGCCAGCAGCCCGGGACTAGCGGGAGGATTCCACGAGCAGTACTTC.

The genes are TRBV19 and TRBJ1-2; maybe TRBD1 (6 bases). The V gene's germline CDR1 is LNHDA and CDR2 SQIVND (reference sequence). The CDR3 runs to 15 residues. Between the trimmed V and J ends, which lost 6 bases and 0 bases, there was a span of 14 bases. CDR3 residues: CASSLSGGANYGYTF. CDR3 DNA: TGTGCCAGTAGCCTGTCTGGGGGCGCTAACTATGGCTACACCTTC.